This TCR beta chain is drawn from a study of T cells in localized non-small cell lung cancer. The CDR3 loop spans 14 amino acids. V lost 5 bases and J lost 0, with 7 bases in between. Germline loops: CDR1 MNHGY, CDR2 SAAAGT. Study results and limitations: Tumor showed lower T cell clonality than uninvolved adjacent lung, where it was highest. Adjacent lung had a median approximately 57 of the 100 largest tumor clones.

This clone was recorded a few times. Its specificity is unknown. Data came from immunoSEQ multiplex PCR; TCRdb stores just in-frame clones and leaves some out. The sample contains thousands of clones, about 26% of which appear only once. The origin of this receptor is a male donor aged 60 or over with stage I lung adenocarcinoma. Sequenced material: lung tumor tissue, taken before any cancer treatment. This rearrangement joins TRBV6-8 to TRBJ2-2; D ambiguous. The CDR3 loop reads CASSDVPNTGELFF. Written as DNA, the CDR3 is TGTGCCAGCAGTGATGTACCGAACACCGGGGAGCTGTTTTTT.